This TCR beta chain was sequenced for a study of OX40 agonist ivuxolimab in advanced cancers. The study, taken as a whole, reports: The CD4+ and CD8+ T cells in the blood had expanded clonally by week 6 at 0.1 to 3.0 mg/kg.

This CDR3 spans 13 amino acids. V lost 0 bases, J lost 3 bases, and 6 bases lay in between. Germline lookup yields CDR1 GTSNPN and CDR2 SVGIG (reference sequence). Notes on this clone: Antigen specificity is unknown.

The data were produced by immunoSEQ multiplex PCR, yet TCRdb's version contains in-frame clones alone and is incomplete. In the table there are 26,000 or so clones, around three quarters of which are singletons. The sequence was collected from an adult with an advanced solid tumor such as melanoma, head and neck, liver or kidney cancer. This sequence joins TRBV30 and TRBJ1-5; D is undetermined. The sample was CD4+ or CD8+ T cells sorted from blood, taken in a trial of the OX40 agonist ivuxolimab. Here the CDR3 DNA reads TGTGCCTGGAGTGTTTCCGTCAATCAGCCCCAGCATTTT. It specifies CAWSVSVNQPQHF.